This T cell receptor (beta chain) was documented in a study of regulatory T cells in long-lasting Graves disease. Whole-study results and caveats: It is possible that accuracy was reduced by the small size of the sample.

The TCR beta library used iRepertoire HTBI primers with Arm-PCR amplification of CDR3. Using its own MiXCR run on the multiplex PCR reads, TCRdb lists one record per CDR3 protein. This table has roughly 500,000 distinct CDR3 sequences, 12% appearing once. V was cut by 4 bases and J by 4 bases, with 7 bases left in between. The CDR3 spans 12 residues. The germline V gene encodes CDR1 SEHNR and CDR2 FQNEAQ (reference sequence). This clonotype was counted at least ten times. Its specificity is not known. Specified time point: newly diagnosed GD, antithyroid drugs for less than 3 months. Preparation of the TCR library used RNA extracted from PBMCs. These data were also reused for a study on T cells in Graves' hyperthyroidism and ophthalmopathy.

The receptor comes from a woman in her 30s with Graves disease. This chain connects TRBV7-9 to TRBJ2-5; D uncertain. Specimen: peripheral blood mononuclear cells (PBMCs), collected at new diagnosis, from a patient treated with antithyroid drugs. This chain's CDR3 is CASSYTLETQYF. DNA for the CDR3: TGTGCCAGCAGCTACACGCTAGAGACCCAGTACTTC.